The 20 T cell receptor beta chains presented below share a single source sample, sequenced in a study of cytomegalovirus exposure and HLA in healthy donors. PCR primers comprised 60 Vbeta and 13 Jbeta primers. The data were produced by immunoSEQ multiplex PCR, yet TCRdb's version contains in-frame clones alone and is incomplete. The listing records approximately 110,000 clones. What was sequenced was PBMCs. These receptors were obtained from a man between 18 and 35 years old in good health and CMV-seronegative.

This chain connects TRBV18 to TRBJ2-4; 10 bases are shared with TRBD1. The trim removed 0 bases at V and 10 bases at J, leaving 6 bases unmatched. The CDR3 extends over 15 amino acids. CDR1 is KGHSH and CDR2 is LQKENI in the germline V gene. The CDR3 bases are TGTGCCAGCTCACCACCGGGACAGGGGTACTTAATTCAGTACTTC. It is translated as CASSPPGQGYLIQYF.

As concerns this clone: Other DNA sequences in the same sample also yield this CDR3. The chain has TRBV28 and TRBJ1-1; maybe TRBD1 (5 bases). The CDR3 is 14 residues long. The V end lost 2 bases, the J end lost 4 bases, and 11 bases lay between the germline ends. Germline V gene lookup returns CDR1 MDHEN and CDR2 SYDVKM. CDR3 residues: CASSLIQGGTEAFF. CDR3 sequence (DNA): TGTGCCAGCAGTTTAATTCAGGGTGGCACTGAAGCTTTCTTT.

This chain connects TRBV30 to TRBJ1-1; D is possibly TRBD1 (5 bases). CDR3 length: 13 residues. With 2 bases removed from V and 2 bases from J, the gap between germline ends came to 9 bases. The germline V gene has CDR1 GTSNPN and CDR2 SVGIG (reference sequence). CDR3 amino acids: CAWSPGTNTEAFF. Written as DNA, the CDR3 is TGTGCCTGGAGTCCCGGGACTAACACTGAAGCTTTCTTT.

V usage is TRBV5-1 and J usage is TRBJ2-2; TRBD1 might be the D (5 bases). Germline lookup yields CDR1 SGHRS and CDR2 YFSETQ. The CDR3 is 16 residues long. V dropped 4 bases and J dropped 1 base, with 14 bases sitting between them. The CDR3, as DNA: TGCGCCAGCAGCACAGGCAGGGTGGGGAACACCGGGGAGCTGTTTTTT. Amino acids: CASSTGRVGNTGELFF.

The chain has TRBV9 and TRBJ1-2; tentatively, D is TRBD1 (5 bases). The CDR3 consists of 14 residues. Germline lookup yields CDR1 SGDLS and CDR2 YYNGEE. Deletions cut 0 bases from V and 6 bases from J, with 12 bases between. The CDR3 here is CASSVVGGANGYTF. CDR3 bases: TGTGCCAGCAGCGTAGTTGGAGGGGCGAATGGCTACACCTTC.

The CDR3 DNA sequence: TGCGCCAGCAGCTTGGGTAGCGGGGGGGACAATGAGCAGTTCTTC. It yields the protein CASSLGSGGDNEQFF. The V gene is TRBV5-1, the J gene TRBJ2-1; 11 positions agree with TRBD2. The trim removed 0 bases at V and 5 bases at J, leaving 1 base unmatched. This CDR3 comprises 15 residues. Per germline, CDR1 SGHRS and CDR2 YFSETQ.

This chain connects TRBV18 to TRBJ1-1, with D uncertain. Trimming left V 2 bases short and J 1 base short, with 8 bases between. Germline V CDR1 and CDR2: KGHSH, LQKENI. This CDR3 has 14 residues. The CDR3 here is CASSPWGANTEAFF. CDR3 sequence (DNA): TGTGCCAGCTCACCATGGGGAGCGAACACTGAAGCTTTCTTT.

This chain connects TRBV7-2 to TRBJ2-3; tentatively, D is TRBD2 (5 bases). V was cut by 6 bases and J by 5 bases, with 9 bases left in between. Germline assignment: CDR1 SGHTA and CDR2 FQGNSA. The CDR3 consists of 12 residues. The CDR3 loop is CASRILEDTQYF. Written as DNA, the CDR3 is TGTGCCAGCAGAATACTAGAAGATACGCAGTATTTT.

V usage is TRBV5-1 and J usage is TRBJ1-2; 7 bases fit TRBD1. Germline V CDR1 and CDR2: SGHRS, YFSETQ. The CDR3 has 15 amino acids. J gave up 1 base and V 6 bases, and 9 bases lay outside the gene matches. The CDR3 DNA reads TGCGCCAGCACTATAGACAGGGCTTTTAACTATGGCTACACCTTC. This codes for CASTIDRAFNYGYTF.

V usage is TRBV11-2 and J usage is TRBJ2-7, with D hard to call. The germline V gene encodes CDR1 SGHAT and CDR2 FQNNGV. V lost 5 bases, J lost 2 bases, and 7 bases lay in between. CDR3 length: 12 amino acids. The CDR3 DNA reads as TGTGCCAGCAGCCCCGCGACCTACGAGCAGTACTTC. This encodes CASSPATYEQYF.

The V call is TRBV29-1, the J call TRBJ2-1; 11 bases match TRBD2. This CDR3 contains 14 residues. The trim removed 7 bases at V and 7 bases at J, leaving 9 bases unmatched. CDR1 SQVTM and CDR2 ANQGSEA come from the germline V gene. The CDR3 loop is CSALAGGPWNEQFF. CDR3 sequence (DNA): TGCAGCGCCTTAGCGGGAGGGCCTTGGAATGAGCAGTTCTTC.

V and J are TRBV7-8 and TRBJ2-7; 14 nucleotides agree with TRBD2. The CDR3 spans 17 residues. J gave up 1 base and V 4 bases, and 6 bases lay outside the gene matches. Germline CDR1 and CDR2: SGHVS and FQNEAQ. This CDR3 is CASSSGTSGSRSYEQYF. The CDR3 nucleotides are TGTGCCAGCAGCTCCGGGACTAGCGGGAGTCGGTCCTACGAGCAGTACTTC. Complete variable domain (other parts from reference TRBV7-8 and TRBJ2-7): GAGVSQSPRYKVAKRGQDVALRCDPISGHVSLFWYQQALGQGPEFLTYFQNEAQLDKSGLPSDRFFAERPEGSVSTLKIQRTQQEDSAVYLCASSSGTSGSRSYEQYFGPGTRLTVT.

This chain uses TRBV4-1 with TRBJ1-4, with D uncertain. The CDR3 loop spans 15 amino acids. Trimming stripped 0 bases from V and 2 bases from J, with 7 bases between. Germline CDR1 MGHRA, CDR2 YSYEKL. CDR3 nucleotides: TGCGCCAGCAGCCAAGATGACGGGACTAATGAAAAACTGTTTTTT. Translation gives CASSQDDGTNEKLFF.

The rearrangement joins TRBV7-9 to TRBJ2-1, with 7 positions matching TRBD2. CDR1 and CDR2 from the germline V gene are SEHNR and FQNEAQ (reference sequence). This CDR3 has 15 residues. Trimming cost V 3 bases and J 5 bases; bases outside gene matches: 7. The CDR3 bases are TGTGCCAGCAGCTTTTCTGGGACTATCAACAATGAGCAGTTCTTC. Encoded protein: CASSFSGTINNEQFF.

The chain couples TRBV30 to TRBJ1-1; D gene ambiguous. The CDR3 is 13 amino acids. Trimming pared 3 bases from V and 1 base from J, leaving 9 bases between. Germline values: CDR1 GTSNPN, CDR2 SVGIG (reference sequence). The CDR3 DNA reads TGTGCCTGGAGAAATTCAGGGAACACTGAAGCTTTCTTT. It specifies CAWRNSGNTEAFF.

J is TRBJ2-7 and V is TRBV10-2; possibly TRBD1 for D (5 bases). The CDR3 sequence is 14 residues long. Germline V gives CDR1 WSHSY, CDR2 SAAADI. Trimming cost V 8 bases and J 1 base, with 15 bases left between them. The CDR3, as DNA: TGCGCCAGCGAAGACCTAAAGGGGTCCTACGAGCAGTACTTC. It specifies CASEDLKGSYEQYF.

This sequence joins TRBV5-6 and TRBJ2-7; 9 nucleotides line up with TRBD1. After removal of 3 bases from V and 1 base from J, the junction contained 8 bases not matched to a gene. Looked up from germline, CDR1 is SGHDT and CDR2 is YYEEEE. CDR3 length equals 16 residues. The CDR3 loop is CASSWGTGLISYEQYF. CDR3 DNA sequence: TGTGCCAGCAGCTGGGGGACAGGGTTGATTTCCTACGAGCAGTACTTC.

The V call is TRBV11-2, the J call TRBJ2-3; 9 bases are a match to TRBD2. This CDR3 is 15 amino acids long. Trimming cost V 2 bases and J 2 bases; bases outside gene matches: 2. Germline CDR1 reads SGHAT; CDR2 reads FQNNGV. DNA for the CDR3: TGTGCCAGCAGCTTAATAGCGGGAGCCACAGATACGCAGTATTTT. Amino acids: CASSLIAGATDTQYF.

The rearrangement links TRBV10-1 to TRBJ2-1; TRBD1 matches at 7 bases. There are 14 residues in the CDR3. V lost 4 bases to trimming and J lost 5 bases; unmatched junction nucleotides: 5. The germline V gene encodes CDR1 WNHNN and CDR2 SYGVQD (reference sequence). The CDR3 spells CASSARGRDNEQFF. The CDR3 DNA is TGCGCCAGCAGTGCAAGGGGGCGGGACAATGAGCAGTTCTTC.

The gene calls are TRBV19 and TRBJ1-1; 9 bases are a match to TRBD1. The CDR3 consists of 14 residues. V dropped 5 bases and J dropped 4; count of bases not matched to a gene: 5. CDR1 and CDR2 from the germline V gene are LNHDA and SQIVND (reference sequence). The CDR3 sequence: CASSLRTGVTEAFF. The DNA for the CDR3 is TGTGCCAGTAGTCTCCGGACAGGGGTCACTGAAGCTTTCTTT.